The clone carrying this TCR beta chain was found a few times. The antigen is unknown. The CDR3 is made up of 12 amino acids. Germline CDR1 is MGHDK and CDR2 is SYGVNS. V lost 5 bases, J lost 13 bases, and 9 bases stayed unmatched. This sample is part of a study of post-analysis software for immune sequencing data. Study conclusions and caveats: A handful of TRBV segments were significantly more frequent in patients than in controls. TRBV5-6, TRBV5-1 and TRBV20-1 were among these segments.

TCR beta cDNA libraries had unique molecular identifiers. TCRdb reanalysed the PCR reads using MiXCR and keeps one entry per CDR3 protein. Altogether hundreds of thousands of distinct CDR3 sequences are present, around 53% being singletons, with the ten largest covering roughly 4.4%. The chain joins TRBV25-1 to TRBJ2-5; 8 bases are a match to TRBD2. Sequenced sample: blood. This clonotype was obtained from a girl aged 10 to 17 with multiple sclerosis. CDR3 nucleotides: TGTGCCAGCAGTCAGTCGGGAGGGCCGTGGTACTTC. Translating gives CASSQSGGPWYF.